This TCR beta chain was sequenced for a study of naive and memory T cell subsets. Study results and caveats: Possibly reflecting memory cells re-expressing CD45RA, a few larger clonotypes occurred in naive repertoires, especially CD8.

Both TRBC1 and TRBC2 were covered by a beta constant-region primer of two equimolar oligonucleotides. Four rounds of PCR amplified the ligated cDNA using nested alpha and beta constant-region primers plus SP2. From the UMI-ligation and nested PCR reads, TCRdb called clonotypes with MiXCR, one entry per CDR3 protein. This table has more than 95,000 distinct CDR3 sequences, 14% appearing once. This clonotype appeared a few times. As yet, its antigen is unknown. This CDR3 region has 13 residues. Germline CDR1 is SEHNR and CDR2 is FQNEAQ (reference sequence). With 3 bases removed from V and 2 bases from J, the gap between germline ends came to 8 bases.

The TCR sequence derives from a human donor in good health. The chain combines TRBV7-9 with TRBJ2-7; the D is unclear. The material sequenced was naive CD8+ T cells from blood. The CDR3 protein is CASSFPPPYEQYF. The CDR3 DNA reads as TGTGCCAGCAGCTTCCCCCCCCCCTACGAGCAGTACTTC. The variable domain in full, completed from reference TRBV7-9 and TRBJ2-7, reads DTGVSQNPRHKITKRGQNVTFRCDPISEHNRLYWYRQTLGQGPEFLTYFQNEAQLEKSRLLSDRFSAERPKGSFSTLEIQRTEQGDSAMYLCASSFPPPYEQYFGPGTRLTVT.